A selection of T cell receptor beta chains follows, all from one sample in a study of human T cells and chemical hapten exposure. TCRdb passed the RACE reads through MiXCR, listing each CDR3 protein once. Counted here are approximately 400,000 distinct CDR3 sequences, about 5.1% occurring once; the ten biggest clones make up just over 2.5%. The sequencing here drew on whole blood, taken in connection with sensitization to the hapten diphenylcyclopropenone (DPC). All receptors come from a woman aged 45 to 65 with alopecia areata. Some clones in this sample may be carry-over from other donors' samples. CDR3s include the opening cysteine and the closing phenylalanine or tryptophan. A D gene is named only where the DNA matches it firmly. Size is omitted from some rows. Given values are once, few, many or a class for expanded clones.

cdr3_aa cdr3_nt clone_size d_call j_call cdr3_length v_call
CASQGLDTQYF TGTGCCAGCCAGGGATTGGATACGCAGTATTTT many NA TRBJ2-3 11 TRBV6-6
CASSRSTGGTEAFF TGTGCCAGCAGCCGTTCCACAGGGGGCACTGAAGCTTTCTTT many TRBD1 TRBJ1-1 14 TRBV7-2
CSATRDTDEQYF TGCAGTGCTACCCGGGACACTGACGAGCAGTACTTC many NA TRBJ2-7 12 TRBV20-1
CASSPGLLAGGAHNEQFF TGTGCCAGCAGCCCAGGACTGCTAGCGGGGGGGGCCCACAATGAGCAGTTCTTC NA TRBD2 TRBJ2-1 18 TRBV7-2
CASRGTSGRSPDTQYF TGTGCCAGCAGAGGGACTAGCGGGAGATCGCCAGATACGCAGTATTTT few TRBD2 TRBJ2-3 16 TRBV6-6
CSGDGTGPNSPLHF TGCAGCGGCGACGGGACAGGCCCTAATTCACCCCTCCACTTT few TRBD1 TRBJ1-6 14 TRBV29-1
CATQGAEETQYF TGTGCCACACAGGGGGCGGAGGAGACCCAGTACTTC NA TRBD1 TRBJ2-5 12 TRBV12-3/TRBV12-4
CASSRDYTDTQYF TGCGCCAGCAGCAGGGACTACACAGATACGCAGTATTTT many TRBD2 TRBJ2-3 13 TRBV5-1
CASSPPWGNTEAFF TGTGCCAGCTCACCACCTTGGGGGAACACTGAAGCTTTCTTT NA NA TRBJ1-1 14 TRBV18
CASSLAGGDDNEQFF TGTGCCAGCAGTCTAGCGGGAGGAGATGACAATGAGCAGTTCTTC many TRBD2 TRBJ2-1 15 TRBV6-5
CALPDRDYSNQPQHF TGTGCCCTTCCGGACAGGGACTATAGCAATCAGCCCCAGCATTTT few NA TRBJ1-5 15 TRBV21-1
CASSIGQGLEQPQHF TGTGCCAGCAGCATAGGACAGGGGTTGGAGCAGCCCCAGCATTTT few TRBD1 TRBJ1-5 15 TRBV7-9
CASCSGEGHSTTYEQYF TGTGCCAGCTGCTCGGGGGAGGGGCACTCTACCACCTACGAGCAGTACTTC many TRBD2 TRBJ2-7 17 TRBV6-5
CASSEGYNTEAFF TGTGCCAGCAGTGAGGGATACAACACTGAAGCTTTCTTT many NA TRBJ1-1 13 TRBV28
CASSRRDSATDTQYF TGTGCCAGCAGCCGCCGGGACAGCGCCACAGATACGCAGTATTTT many TRBD1 TRBJ2-3 15 TRBV12-3/TRBV12-4
CSVVGAPAYEQYF TGCAGCGTTGTGGGGGCACCCGCCTACGAGCAGTACTTC NA NA TRBJ2-7 13 TRBV29-1
CASSLGSGSINEQFF TGCGCCAGCAGCTTGGGTAGCGGGAGTATCAATGAGCAGTTCTTC NA TRBD2 TRBJ2-1 15 TRBV5-1
CSATPQRPNTGELFF TGCAGTGCAACCCCCCAGCGGCCGAACACCGGGGAGCTGTTTTTT NA NA TRBJ2-2 15 TRBV20-1
CASSFSQGADTQYF TGTGCCAGCAGTTTCTCCCAGGGGGCAGATACGCAGTATTTT many TRBD1 TRBJ2-3 14 TRBV12-3/TRBV12-4
CASSLSGRRNTGELFF TGTGCCAGCAGTTTATCTGGGCGCAGAAACACCGGGGAGCTGTTTTTT NA NA TRBJ2-2 16 TRBV28
CASSRRTSGSDTQYF TGTGCCAGCAGCCGGCGGACTAGCGGGAGTGATACGCAGTATTTT few TRBD2 TRBJ2-3 15 TRBV6-2/TRBV6-3
CASSRLTEDTQYF TGTGCCAGCTCACGCCTGACCGAGGATACGCAGTATTTT many NA TRBJ2-3 13 TRBV18
CASSIGFSNQPQHF TGTGCCAGCAGCATAGGATTTAGCAATCAGCCCCAGCATTTT NA NA TRBJ1-5 14 TRBV12-3/TRBV12-4
CASSPRESNGYTF TGTGCCAGCAGTCCCCGGGAATCCAATGGCTACACCTTC NA NA TRBJ1-2 13 TRBV5-6
CASSLAVSEQETQYF TGTGCCAGCAGCTTAGCCGTTAGCGAGCAAGAGACCCAGTACTTC few NA TRBJ2-5 15 TRBV7-7
CSARSPSSYEQYF TGCAGTGCTAGATCGCCAAGCTCCTACGAGCAGTACTTC many NA TRBJ2-7 13 TRBV20-1
CASSRGAGTYNSPLHF TGTGCCAGCAGCCGTGGAGCAGGGACCTATAATTCACCCCTCCACTTT NA NA TRBJ1-6 16 TRBV5-6
CASSGGMGGDTQYF TGTGCCAGTAGTGGAGGGATGGGGGGAGATACGCAGTATTTT many NA TRBJ2-3 14 TRBV19
CASRQGGTLNEKLFF TGTGCCAGTAGGCAGGGCGGGACGCTTAATGAAAAACTGTTTTTT NA NA TRBJ1-4 15 TRBV12-3/TRBV12-4
CASSFGLAGRDTQYF TGCGCCAGCAGCTTCGGACTAGCGGGCCGTGACACGCAGTATTTT NA TRBD2 TRBJ2-3 15 TRBV5-1